These 16 T cell receptor beta chains share one sample of origin, sequenced in a study of shared clonotypes between healthy human individuals. TCRdb keeps only in-frame clones here, not all; method: immunoSEQ multiplex PCR. The repertoire consists of around 200,000 clones, with approximately 92% occurring once and the leading ten covering around 0.067%. Sequencing used naive CD4+ T cells sorted from blood. As for subset: CD45RA+ positively selected. These receptors came from a woman aged 25 to 39 in good health.

This clone came up once. This rearrangement joins TRBV6-5 to TRBJ1-5; 7 nucleotides align to TRBD1. This CDR3 is built from 14 residues. V shed 8 bases and J 3 bases; nucleotides not matched to a gene: 7. CDR1 MNHEY and CDR2 SVGAGI come from the germline V gene. CDR3 sequence (DNA): TGTGCCAGCTCACCTACAGGGGACAATCAGCCCCAGCATTTT. It encodes CASSPTGDNQPQHF.

The chain is built from TRBV27 and TRBJ1-5, with D tentatively TRBD1 (5 bases). Germline CDR1 MNHEY, CDR2 SMNVEV (reference sequence). V lost 6 bases, J lost 0 bases, and 24 bases lay in between. The CDR3 covers 19 residues. The CDR3 sequence: CASRRMGGTETYSNQPQHF. The CDR3 DNA is TGTGCCAGCAGACGGATGGGGGGGACCGAAACTTATAGCAATCAGCCCCAGCATTTT.

This clone has only one observation. The chain uses TRBV25-1 and TRBJ2-2, with no clear D. CDR1 MGHDK and CDR2 SYGVNS come from the germline V gene. The CDR3 is made up of 16 amino acids. Between the trimmed V and J ends, which lost 4 bases and 0 bases, there was a span of 12 bases. In nucleotides, the CDR3 is TGTGCCAGCAGTGCTCGCACGATGACGAACACCGGGGAGCTGTTTTTT. It codes for CASSARTMTNTGELFF.

The rearrangement uses TRBV18 and TRBJ2-2; the D is unclear. V lost 1 base and J lost 7, with 7 bases in between. The CDR3 has 13 residues. Germline V lookup: CDR1 KGHSH, CDR2 LQKENI. CDR3 sequence (DNA): TGTGCCAGCTCACCACATGCGGACGGGGAGCTGTTTTTT. It yields the protein CASSPHADGELFF.

The CDR3 nucleotides read TGTGCCAGTAGTAAACAGGGAGAGATGGCCAACGTCCTGACTTTC. It is translated as CASSKQGEMANVLTF. The rearrangement uses TRBV19 and TRBJ2-6; TRBD1 is a possible D gene (6 bases). Germline CDR1 reads LNHDA; CDR2 reads SQIVND (reference sequence). V shed 4 bases and J shed 6 bases, with 13 bases lying between them. The CDR3 runs to 15 residues.

The V call is TRBV4-2, the J call TRBJ2-7; 8 bases agree with TRBD2. The CDR3 spans 15 residues. Germline trimming cut 2 bases from V and 6 bases from J; bases unmatched to any gene: 9. The germline V gene has CDR1 LGHNA and CDR2 YNFKEQ. CDR3 DNA sequence: TGTGCCAGCAGCCAAATAGCGGGGCCGGAGGGCGAGCAGTACTTC. Protein: CASSQIAGPEGEQYF.

This clone was detected once. The chain couples TRBV11-2 to TRBJ2-1; D uncertain. Trimming stripped 6 bases from V and 0 bases from J, with 12 bases between. Germline V gene data show CDR1 as SGHAT and CDR2 as FQNNGV. There are 15 residues in the CDR3. The CDR3 DNA is TGTGCCAGCAGTAAACCGACAAGCTCCTACAATGAGCAGTTCTTC. Amino acid sequence: CASSKPTSSYNEQFF.

V gene TRBV28 combines with J gene TRBJ2-7; 10 positions agree with TRBD1. From germline, CDR1 is MDHEN and CDR2 SYDVKM. The J segment lost 2 bases and the V segment lost 4 bases, leaving 5 bases of the junction unmatched. The CDR3 runs 15 residues. The CDR3 DNA sequence: TGTGCCAGCAGTTCCGGGACAGGGGTACCCTACGAGCAGTACTTC. Protein: CASSSGTGVPYEQYF.

This clone was recorded only once. The V gene is TRBV11-2, the J gene TRBJ2-2; TRBD1 might be the D (6 bases). The CDR3 is made up of 16 amino acids. V was cut by 7 bases and J by 3 bases, with 18 bases left in between. Germline V gives CDR1 SGHAT, CDR2 FQNNGV. The CDR3 sequence: CASKRGKIWDTGELFF. In nucleotides, the CDR3 is TGTGCCAGCAAAAGGGGGAAGATATGGGACACCGGGGAGCTGTTTTTT.

J is TRBJ2-4 and V is TRBV4-1; 12 bases agree with TRBD2. The CDR3 is 20 residues long. Unmatched junction bases numbered 15, after V lost 4 bases and J lost 2 bases. CDR1 is MGHRA, CDR2 YSYEKL, per germline. The CDR3 sequence is CASSLGLAGPRSVTKNIQYF. CDR3 bases: TGCGCCAGCAGCCTCGGACTAGCGGGGCCCCGATCCGTTACCAAAAACATTCAGTACTTC.

CDR3 nucleotide sequence: TGTGCCAGCAGGGCCCCGGGACTCAACAATGAGCAGTTCTTC. Translation gives CASRAPGLNNEQFF. The chain has TRBV6-5 and TRBJ2-1, with a tentative D call TRBD2 (6 bases). The CDR3 is 14 residues long. CDR1 and CDR2 from the germline V gene are MNHEY and SVGAGI. Trimming removed 6 bases at V and 5 bases at J, with 14 bases between.

This clone was observed once. The genes are TRBV19 and TRBJ2-1; D call uncertain. The CDR3 extends over 11 amino acids. Germline V gene data show CDR1 as LNHDA and CDR2 as SQIVND (reference sequence). Trimming left V 5 bases short and J 10 bases short, with 9 bases between. The CDR3 here is CASSSTWEQFF. In nucleotides, the CDR3 is TGTGCCAGTAGTTCCACGTGGGAGCAGTTCTTC.

In regard to this clone: The sample contains more than one DNA sequence encoding this CDR3. The chain recombines TRBV5-1 with TRBJ1-2; D is unresolved. The V end lost 0 bases, the J end lost 1 base, and 1 base lay between the germline ends. Germline values: CDR1 SGHRS, CDR2 YFSETQ. This CDR3 is 12 amino acids long. The DNA of the CDR3 is TGCGCCAGCAGCTTGGATAACTATGGCTACACCTTC. Translation: CASSLDNYGYTF. Full variable domain (rest looked up from reference TRBV5-1 and TRBJ1-2): KAGVTQTPRYLIKTRGQQVTLSCSPISGHRSVSWYQQTPGQGLQFLFEYFSETQRNKGNFPGRFSGRQFSNSRSEMNVSTLELGDSALYLCASSLDNYGYTFGSGTRLTVV.

The chain has TRBV28 and TRBJ1-5, with 7 bases aligning to TRBD1. V lost 5 bases and J lost 6; bases outside the gene matches: 7. The CDR3 is 14 residues long. CDR1 MDHEN and CDR2 SYDVKM come from the germline V gene. The CDR3 loop reads CASSPGGGFQPQHF. CDR3 DNA: TGTGCCAGCAGTCCGGGAGGGGGCTTTCAGCCCCAGCATTTT.

This sequence joins TRBV4-2 and TRBJ1-2; 9 bases are a match to TRBD1. The V gene end was trimmed by 4 bases and the J gene end by 4 bases; junction bases not matched to a gene: 7. This CDR3 region has 15 residues. Germline CDR1 and CDR2: LGHNA and YNFKEQ. CDR3 sequence reads: CASSPPGQGGYGYTF. DNA of the CDR3: TGTGCCAGCAGCCCGCCGGGACAGGGAGGCTATGGCTACACCTTC.

The rearrangement uses TRBV18 and TRBJ2-5; D perhaps matches TRBD1 (5 bases). CDR3 length equals 15 residues. CDR1 KGHSH and CDR2 LQKENI come from the germline V gene. The V end lost 2 bases, the J end lost 2 bases, and 12 bases lay between the germline ends. The CDR3 DNA follows: TGTGCCAGCTCACCATTAATAACAGGTCAAGAGACCCAGTACTTC. Translated: CASSPLITGQETQYF.